A single sample gave rise to the 18 T cell receptor beta chains below, sequenced in a study of T-cell reconstitution after alpha-beta-depleted transplantation in children. It was with unique molecular identifiers that the TCRbeta library was prepared. TCRdb reprocessed the PCR reads with MiXCR, giving one entry per CDR3 protein. This sample carries about 350,000 distinct CDR3 sequences, about 16% of them seen once, and the ten largest clones take approximately 44%. This sample comprised PBMCs, mostly from graft donor cells, obtained 360 days after TCRalphabeta/CD19-depleted stem cell transplant. Receptor source: a male patient aged 2-15 years who had a stem cell transplant for acute lymphoblastic leukemia, so the T cells may come from the graft donor.

The CDR3 loop is CASRGHRGPNIQYF. DNA of the CDR3: TGTGCCAGCAGAGGGCACAGGGGGCCAAACATTCAGTACTTC. The rearrangement uses TRBV28 and TRBJ2-4, with 9 positions matching TRBD1. With 6 bases clipped from V and 6 bases from J, the junction kept 6 bases outside the gene matches. This CDR3 contains 14 residues. Germline V CDR1 and CDR2: MDHEN, SYDVKM. Full variable domain (missing parts from reference TRBV28 and TRBJ2-4): DVKVTQSSRYLVKRTGEKVFLECVQDMDHENMFWYRQDPGLGLRLIYFSYDVKMKEKGDIPEGYSVSREKKERFSLILESASTNQTSMYLCASRGHRGPNIQYFGAGTRLSVL.

The chain recombines TRBV28 with TRBJ1-4; D perhaps matches TRBD1 (6 bases). The V gene's germline CDR1 is MDHEN and CDR2 SYDVKM. Trimming took off 1 base at V and 8 bases at J, with 14 bases between the two ends. This CDR3 has 15 residues. CDR3 amino acids: CASSLYGSQGEKLFF. The CDR3 coding sequence is TGTGCCAGCAGTTTATACGGATCCCAGGGGGAAAAACTGTTTTTT.

In this sample, this clonotype turned up many times. DNA of the CDR3: TGCAGCGTTGAACAGGGGGCCATGAACACTGAAGCTTTCTTT. It specifies CSVEQGAMNTEAFF. The genes are TRBV29-1 and TRBJ1-1; TRBD1 matches at 8 bases. Germline CDR1 and CDR2: SQVTM and ANQGSEA. This CDR3 region has 14 residues. The trim removed 2 bases at V and 0 bases at J, leaving 2 bases unmatched.

The chain is built from TRBV27 and TRBJ2-3; possibly TRBD1 or TRBD2 for D (5 bases each). Germline V gene sequence: CDR1 MNHEY, CDR2 SMNVEV (reference sequence). The CDR3 extends over 18 amino acids. Trimming removed 6 bases from V and 2 bases from J, with 24 bases in between. CDR3 in DNA: TGTGCCAGCAGCCCCCCGGGGATACAGGTACCTTACACAGATACGCAGTATTTT. This encodes CASSPPGIQVPYTDTQYF.

A single count supports this clonotype. This chain links TRBV4-1 with TRBJ1-5; TRBD1 is a possible D gene (5 bases). CDR3 length: 13 residues. Trimming left V 4 bases short and J 7 bases short, with 11 bases between. The germline CDR1 and CDR2 sequences are MGHRA and YSYEKL. The CDR3 DNA reads TGCGCCAGCAGCCGGATCCAGGGCCAGCCCCAGCATTTT. Translated, it gives CASSRIQGQPQHF.

This clonotype was recorded a few times. V and J are TRBV6-5 and TRBJ2-3, with 13 bases lining up with TRBD2. The germline V gene encodes CDR1 MNHEY and CDR2 SVGAGI. The CDR3 contains 16 residues. The V and J ends lost 4 bases and 5 bases, in that order; junction bases with no gene match: 6. The DNA of the CDR3 is TGTGCCAGCAGTTTCGAACTAGCGGGAGGGGTAGATACGCAGTATTTT. It codes for CASSFELAGGVDTQYF.

The chain employs TRBV4-2 and TRBJ2-3, with 8 bases identical to TRBD2. Germline V gives CDR1 LGHNA, CDR2 YNFKEQ. CDR3 length equals 15 residues. Trimming removed 2 bases from V and 4 bases from J; junction bases left unmatched: 5. The CDR3 loop reads CASSQTTGGPDTQYF. The CDR3 DNA reads TGTGCCAGCAGCCAAACTACGGGAGGGCCAGATACGCAGTATTTT.

This clonotype was picked up a small number of times. The J gene is TRBJ2-1, the V gene TRBV28; TRBD1 aligns across 12 bases. This CDR3 contains 15 residues. The trim removed 4 bases at V and 6 bases at J, leaving 4 bases unmatched. The germline CDR1 and CDR2 sequences are MDHEN and SYDVKM. DNA of the CDR3: TGTGCCAGCAGTTCGGGACAGGGGGCTTTCAATGAGCAGTTCTTC. Protein sequence: CASSSGQGAFNEQFF. The entire variable domain, with the rest obtained from reference TRBV28 and TRBJ2-1, is as follows: DVKVTQSSRYLVKRTGEKVFLECVQDMDHENMFWYRQDPGLGLRLIYFSYDVKMKEKGDIPEGYSVSREKKERFSLILESASTNQTSMYLCASSSGQGAFNEQFFGPGTRLTVL.

This sequence joins TRBV7-6 and TRBJ2-1; no definite D call. Germline V gives CDR1 SGHVS, CDR2 FNYEAQ. This CDR3 is 13 amino acids long. The V gene lost 0 bases and the J gene lost 9 bases, with 9 bases spanning the gap. The CDR3 DNA sequence: TGTGCCAGCAGCTTAGCTCCATTCGGTGAGCAGTTCTTC. This sequence encodes CASSLAPFGEQFF.

This clonotype was recorded a few times. The chain combines TRBV5-1 with TRBJ2-5, with D maybe TRBD2 (5 bases). Trimming stripped 0 bases from V and 5 bases from J, with 11 bases between. CDR1 SGHRS and CDR2 YFSETQ come from the germline V gene. CDR3 length: 14 residues. Here the CDR3 DNA reads TGCGCCAGCAGCTTGGATCTAGCCGGGGAGACCCAGTACTTC. This translates into CASSLDLAGETQYF.

This clonotype was counted only a few times. The rearrangement uses TRBV10-1 and TRBJ2-7, with 13 bases identical to TRBD2. V lost 10 bases and J lost 2; bases outside the gene matches: 11. CDR1 and CDR2 (germline): WNHNN, SYGVQD (reference sequence). The CDR3 totals 16 residues. Written as DNA, the CDR3 is TGCGCCAACGGACTAGCGGGAGAGCAAGAAACCTACGAGCAGTACTTC. Residues: CANGLAGEQETYEQYF.

This clonotype was picked up many times. The chain recombines TRBV12-3 or TRBV12-4 with TRBJ2-3; D ambiguous. Trimming cost V 3 bases and J 0 bases, with 10 bases left between them. CDR3 size: 15 residues. The CDR3 nucleotides are TGTGCCAGCAGTTTTGGAAGGGCTAGCACAGATACGCAGTATTTT. Its protein product is CASSFGRASTDTQYF.

The chain joins TRBV4-3 to TRBJ2-7; a weak D match, TRBD2 (6 bases). In germline, CDR1 is LGHNA, CDR2 YSLEER. The CDR3 runs to 16 residues. V was shortened by 5 bases and J by 3 bases, with 20 bases between the two germline ends. The CDR3 loop is CASSSHSGRGVYEQYF. The CDR3 DNA sequence: TGCGCCAGCAGCTCCCATAGCGGCAGAGGGGTCTACGAGCAGTACTTC.

The genes are TRBV7-6 and TRBJ2-7; D is perhaps TRBD1 or TRBD2 (5 bases each). CDR1 and CDR2 from the germline V gene are SGHVS and FNYEAQ. V lost 2 bases and J lost 0, with 11 bases in between. The CDR3 loop spans 15 amino acids. The DNA of the CDR3 is TGTGCCAGCAGCTTATTTGGGGGTAACTCCTACGAGCAGTACTTC. Translated, it gives CASSLFGGNSYEQYF.

The chain links TRBV10-3 to TRBJ1-6, with 8 bases matching TRBD1. The ends lost 6 bases at V and 1 base at J; junction bases unmatched: 2. The CDR3 is made up of 15 amino acids. CDR1 is ENHRY, CDR2 SYGVKD, per germline. The CDR3 region has the DNA TGTGCCATCAGGGACAGGGAGTCCTATAATTCACCCCTCCACTTT. This gives the protein CAIRDRESYNSPLHF.

This clonotype was seen a few times. The V gene is TRBV7-2, the J gene TRBJ2-5; tentative D call: TRBD1 (6 bases). CDR1 is SGHTA, CDR2 FQGNSA, per germline. Trimming cost V 2 bases and J 3 bases, with 10 bases left between them. The CDR3 extends over 14 amino acids. The DNA of the CDR3 is TGTGCCAGCAGCTTAACAGGGCAAGAAGAGACCCAGTACTTC. Its translation: CASSLTGQEETQYF.

There are a few counts of this clonotype. The genes are TRBV29-1 and TRBJ2-1; 8 bases fit TRBD1. The CDR3 has 13 amino acids. Germline V gives CDR1 SQVTM, CDR2 ANQGSEA. V lost 3 bases and J lost 6; bases outside the gene matches: 4. The CDR3 spells CSVDRGLINEQFF. The CDR3 DNA reads TGCAGCGTTGACAGGGGGCTTATCAATGAGCAGTTCTTC.

This clonotype showed up just a few times. This chain links TRBV20-1 with TRBJ2-1, with TRBD2 identical over 14 bases. With 5 bases clipped from V and 8 bases from J, the junction kept 5 bases outside the gene matches. This CDR3 spans 14 amino acids. Per germline, CDR1 DFQATT and CDR2 SNEGSKA (reference sequence). DNA for the CDR3: TGCAGTGCTTACCGACTAGCGGGAGGGTATGAGCAGTTCTTC. It translates to CSAYRLAGGYEQFF.